The 30 T cell receptor beta chains listed next were all sequenced from one sample in a study of blood T cell repertoires in COVID-19. Clones were read by immunoSEQ multiplex PCR, and TCRdb kept only the in-frame ones, dropping some. The table includes about 200,000 clones, 82% detected once. Sequenced material: peripheral blood. Receptors were obtained from a woman older than 75 with COVID-19, enrolled during active disease.

V usage is TRBV6-6 and J usage is TRBJ1-1; possibly TRBD1 for D (5 bases). Germline CDR1 is MNHNY and CDR2 is SVGAGI (reference sequence). The CDR3 covers 13 residues. V lost 8 bases to trimming and J lost 0 bases, with 10 bases between them. The CDR3: CASEGHMNTEAFF. DNA for the CDR3: TGTGCCAGCGAAGGACATATGAACACTGAAGCTTTCTTT.

This clone was seen a few times. The same CDR3 can be traced to other DNA sequences in this sample. The chain couples TRBV19 to TRBJ2-3; D is unresolved. This CDR3 has 13 amino acids. The V and J ends lost 1 base and 6 bases respectively, with 8 bases between them. Germline V gene sequence: CDR1 LNHDA, CDR2 SQIVND (reference sequence). In DNA, the CDR3 is TGTGCCAGTAGTATAGGGAGAACGGATACGCAGTATTTT. This translates into CASSIGRTDTQYF.

The chain combines TRBV10-2 with TRBJ2-2; D is unresolved. Trimming took 6 bases from V and 5 from J, leaving 19 bases between them. Germline V lookup: CDR1 WSHSY, CDR2 SAAADI. This CDR3 has 16 amino acids. CDR3 DNA: TGCGCCAGCAGCCCCCGGTCAACGCAGGATACCGGGGAGCTGTTTTTT. It yields the protein CASSPRSTQDTGELFF.

J is TRBJ2-5 and V is TRBV18, with D maybe TRBD2 (6 bases). V was pared by 3 bases and J by 1 base, with 15 bases between. Germline CDR1 and CDR2: KGHSH and LQKENI. The CDR3 is 16 residues long. The CDR3 region has the DNA TGTGCCAGCTCACCGAGTGCGGAGGGGTTCCAAGAGACCCAGTACTTC. Its translation: CASSPSAEGFQETQYF.

V and J are TRBV5-6 and TRBJ1-2; TRBD1 is a possible D gene (5 bases). Germline values: CDR1 SGHDT, CDR2 YYEEEE. Between the trimmed V and J ends, which lost 3 bases and 7 bases, there was a span of 16 bases. The CDR3 is 14 amino acids. CDR3 DNA sequence: TGTGCCAGCAGCTCGACCGACAGAGCATTTGGCTACACCTTC. This codes for CASSSTDRAFGYTF.

V gene TRBV7-3 combines with J gene TRBJ2-2; 10 bases fit TRBD1. This CDR3 spans 16 amino acids. The trim removed 4 bases at V and 4 bases at J, leaving 6 bases unmatched. Looked up from germline, CDR1 is SGHTA and CDR2 is FQGTGA. For the CDR3, the DNA is TGTGCCAGCAGCTCTCCGGGACAGGGGCGCACCGGGGAGCTGTTTTTT. Amino acids: CASSSPGQGRTGELFF.

This clone was detected once. The CDR3 bases are TGTGCCAGCAGCTTGTCCGACACCGGGGAGCTGTTTTTT. Translation: CASSLSDTGELFF. This chain connects TRBV5-4 to TRBJ2-2; D gene unclear. Trimming took 1 base from V and 3 from J, leaving 4 bases between them. In germline, CDR1 is SGHNT, CDR2 YYREEE (reference sequence). The CDR3 sequence is 13 residues long. Together with reference TRBV5-4 and TRBJ2-2, the CDR3 gives the full variable domain: ETGVTQSPTHLIKTRGQQVTLRCSSQSGHNTVSWYQQALGQGPQFIFQYYREEENGRGNFPPRFSGLQFPNYSSELNVNALELDDSALYLCASSLSDTGELFFGEGSRLTVL.

This clone turned up a few times. The genes are TRBV5-5 and TRBJ2-7, with 7 bases lining up with TRBD1. The CDR3 runs to 16 residues. Germline CDR1 is SGHKS and CDR2 is YYEKEE (reference sequence). The junction had 16 bases not matched to a gene; V was cut back by 3 bases and J by 7 bases. The CDR3 coding sequence is TGTGCCAGCAGCTCTCCGGGACAGCCTCTTCCACGAGAGCAGTACTTC. Translated: CASSSPGQPLPREQYF.

This clone has a handful of counts. The chain joins TRBV5-1 to TRBJ1-1, with 11 bases identical to TRBD1. With V trimmed by 7 bases and J by 4 bases, 12 bases remained unmatched. Looked up from germline, CDR1 is SGHRS and CDR2 is YFSETQ. The CDR3 spans 16 residues. The CDR3 loop reads CASDLGQGDPGTEAFF. The CDR3, as DNA: TGCGCCAGCGACCTGGGACAGGGGGATCCGGGCACTGAAGCTTTCTTT.

CDR3 bases: TGTGCCAGCAGTCCATTGGGACTAGCGGACTACAATGAGCAGTTCTTC. This encodes CASSPLGLADYNEQFF. The chain employs TRBV27 and TRBJ2-1, with 11 bases aligning to TRBD2. Germline CDR1 reads MNHEY; CDR2 reads SMNVEV (reference sequence). The CDR3 is made up of 16 amino acids. J gave up 3 bases and V 5 bases, and 6 bases lay outside the gene matches.

This chain links TRBV6-5 with TRBJ1-5; D ambiguous. Germline values: CDR1 MNHEY, CDR2 SVGAGI. The CDR3 runs to 16 residues. Between the trimmed V and J ends, which lost 3 bases and 4 bases, there was a span of 16 bases. CDR3 nucleotide sequence: TGTGCCAGCAGTTATACTGCCGGGTCCTCAAATCAGCCCCAGCATTTT. The encoded protein is CASSYTAGSSNQPQHF.

This chain joins TRBV6-6 and TRBJ1-1, with 12 bases lining up with TRBD1. CDR1 and CDR2 from the germline V gene are MNHNY and SVGAGI (reference sequence). CDR3 length: 15 residues. After removal of 4 bases from V and 5 bases from J, the junction contained 5 bases not matched to a gene. CDR3 coding DNA: TGTGCCAGCAGTTTCGGGACAGGGGGCCTGACTGAAGCTTTCTTT. It codes for CASSFGTGGLTEAFF.

CDR3 region: CASSQGPINEKLFF. The CDR3 bases are TGTGCCAGCAGCCAAGGGCCGATCAATGAAAAACTGTTTTTT. This chain joins TRBV3-1 (or the pseudogene TRBV3-2) and TRBJ1-4, with no clear D. Trimming removed 1 base at V and 5 bases at J, with 8 bases between. CDR3 length: 14 residues. The V gene's germline CDR1 is LGHDT and CDR2 YNNKEL (reference sequence).

The chain uses TRBV11-1 and TRBJ2-6; no reliable D call. CDR1 and CDR2 from the germline V gene are SGHAT and FQDESV (reference sequence). The V end was cut by 3 bases, the J end by 1 base, with 10 bases between. This CDR3 comprises 16 residues. CDR3 DNA sequence: TGTGCCAGCAGCTTCGGGTCCACATCTGGGGCCAACGTCCTGACTTTC. Its protein is CASSFGSTSGANVLTF. The full variable domain, completed using reference TRBV11-1 and TRBJ2-6, is EAEVAQSPRYKITEKSQAVAFWCDPISGHATLYWYRQILGQGPELLVQFQDESVVDDSQLPKDRFSAERLKGVDSTLKIQPAELGDSAMYLCASSFGSTSGANVLTFGAGSRLTVL.

V usage is TRBV28 and J usage is TRBJ1-4; D unresolved. The CDR3 is 14 residues long. Germline V CDR1 and CDR2: MDHEN, SYDVKM. Trimming left V 5 bases short and J 7 bases short, with 14 bases between. CDR3 DNA sequence: TGTGCCAGCAGTAGAGGGCTCGAGGGTGAAAAACTGTTTTTT. The encoded protein is CASSRGLEGEKLFF.

A note on this clone: The same CDR3 arises from other DNA sequences in this sample as well. The chain couples TRBV3-1 (or the pseudogene TRBV3-2) to TRBJ1-1, with 7 nucleotides matching TRBD1. The CDR3 is 15 residues long. V lost 2 bases, J lost 4 bases, and 7 bases stayed unmatched. Germline CDR1 is LGHDT and CDR2 is YNNKEL (reference sequence). The CDR3 region is CASSQLDREATEAFF. The CDR3 DNA reads TGTGCCAGCAGCCAACTTGACAGGGAGGCCACTGAAGCTTTCTTT.

CDR3 bases: TGTGCCAGCAGCTTGAGGTCAGGGCATAGCTCCTATAATTCACCCCTCCACTTT. Amino acids: CASSLRSGHSSYNSPLHF. The V call is TRBV5-6, the J call TRBJ1-6; D may be TRBD1 (5 bases). CDR1 and CDR2 from the germline V gene are SGHDT and YYEEEE. Between the trimmed V and J ends, which lost 1 base and 0 bases, there was a span of 14 bases. There are 18 residues in the CDR3. The full variable domain, rest sourced from reference TRBV5-6 and TRBJ1-6, is DAGVTQSPTHLIKTRGQQVTLRCSPKSGHDTVSWYQQALGQGPQFIFQYYEEEERQRGNFPDRFSGHQFPNYSSELNVNALLLGDSALYLCASSLRSGHSSYNSPLHFGNGTRLTVT.

The chain is built from TRBV9 and TRBJ1-1, with 11 bases that match TRBD1. This CDR3 spans 15 amino acids. Looked up from germline, CDR1 is SGDLS and CDR2 is YYNGEE. Trimming at V came to 4 bases and at J to 3 bases, leaving 5 bases not matched to a gene. The CDR3 protein is CASSSGQGADTEAFF. CDR3 nucleotide sequence: TGTGCCAGCAGCTCCGGACAGGGGGCCGACACTGAAGCTTTCTTT.

The chain uses TRBV2 and TRBJ2-7; D not resolved. Per the germline V gene, CDR1 is SNHLY and CDR2 is FYNNEI. CDR3 size: 12 residues. Trimming took 7 bases from V and 0 from J, leaving 7 bases between them. The CDR3 region is CASTYSSYEQYF. CDR3 nucleotide sequence: TGTGCCAGCACGTACAGCTCCTACGAGCAGTACTTC.

The chain couples TRBV28 to TRBJ1-5, with a possible D match to TRBD1 (5 bases). Trimming removed 8 bases from V and 4 bases from J, with 12 bases in between. The CDR3 runs to 13 residues. Germline values: CDR1 MDHEN, CDR2 SYDVKM. The CDR3 here is CASQWRGNQPQHF. The CDR3 bases are TGTGCCAGCCAATGGAGGGGAAATCAGCCCCAGCATTTT.

As concerns this clone: Additional DNA sequences in this sample encode the identical CDR3. The chain joins TRBV18 to TRBJ1-6, with D possibly being TRBD1 (6 bases). This CDR3 region has 14 residues. Germline assignment: CDR1 KGHSH and CDR2 LQKENI. Trimming took off 3 bases at V and 8 bases at J, with 11 bases between the two ends. The CDR3 loop is CASSPREGDSPLHF. The CDR3 nucleotides are TGTGCCAGCTCACCCCGGGAGGGGGATTCACCCCTCCACTTT.

The chain carries TRBV5-1 and TRBJ2-7; TRBD2 matches at 11 bases. The germline V gene encodes CDR1 SGHRS and CDR2 YFSETQ. V dropped 4 bases and J dropped 3; count of bases not matched to a gene: 9. The CDR3 totals 16 residues. CDR3 region: CASSGAGTSGGYEQYF. In DNA, the CDR3 is TGCGCCAGCAGCGGCGCCGGGACTAGCGGTGGCTACGAGCAGTACTTC.

The chain joins TRBV5-1 to TRBJ2-3; 8 bases agree with TRBD2. Trimming at V came to 3 bases and at J to 2 bases, leaving 5 bases not matched to a gene. Germline V lookup: CDR1 SGHRS, CDR2 YFSETQ. The CDR3 loop spans 15 amino acids. CDR3 DNA sequence: TGCGCCAGCAGCTCCAAAGCGGGAGCCACAGATACGCAGTATTTT. This translates into CASSSKAGATDTQYF.

The V call is TRBV7-8, the J call TRBJ2-3; D unclear. The CDR3 sequence is 14 residues long. Deletions cut 7 bases from V and 1 base from J, with 12 bases between. Germline loops: CDR1 SGHVS, CDR2 FQNEAQ. The CDR3 spells CASTSLSRTDTQYF. CDR3 bases: TGTGCCAGCACCTCTCTTTCTCGCACAGATACGCAGTATTTT.

The chain has TRBV5-5 and TRBJ2-7; D is perhaps TRBD2 (5 bases). The CDR3 is made up of 17 amino acids. V gave up 4 bases and J gave up 7 bases, with 27 bases separating them. The germline V gene encodes CDR1 SGHKS and CDR2 YYEKEE (reference sequence). In DNA, the CDR3 is TGTGCCAGCAGCCCCCGGGGAGCTAGCCTTTCCAACAGAGAGCAGTACTTC. Translated, it gives CASSPRGASLSNREQYF.

V gene TRBV6-4 combines with J gene TRBJ2-5, with D perhaps TRBD2 (5 bases). CDR1 is MRHNA, CDR2 SNTAGT, per germline. The CDR3 runs to 15 residues. V was clipped by 2 bases and J by 5 bases, with 15 bases between them. The CDR3 is CASSDSLTGGETQYF. The CDR3 nucleotides read TGTGCCAGCAGTGACAGTCTGACTGGCGGGGAGACCCAGTACTTC.

This chain links TRBV11-1 with TRBJ2-5, with 7 positions matching TRBD1. The trim removed 5 bases at V and 1 base at J, leaving 10 bases unmatched. The CDR3 loop spans 16 amino acids. Germline lookup yields CDR1 SGHAT and CDR2 FQDESV (reference sequence). The CDR3 coding sequence is TGTGCCAGCAGCGGGCAGGGCAGGACAGGCCAAGAGACCCAGTACTTC. Its protein is CASSGQGRTGQETQYF.

This chain joins TRBV6-2 or TRBV6-3 and TRBJ2-7; no firm D call. Germline V CDR1 and CDR2: MNHEY, SVGEGT. The CDR3 contains 11 residues. Trimming removed 5 bases from V and 6 bases from J, with 8 bases in between. DNA for the CDR3: TGTGCCAGCAGTCAATACAGCGAGCAGTACTTC. Translated, it gives CASSQYSEQYF.

The rearrangement links TRBV6-4 to TRBJ1-1, with 12 bases matching TRBD1. CDR3 length: 17 amino acids. Trimming cost V 6 bases and J 3 bases; bases outside gene matches: 11. Germline V CDR1 and CDR2: MRHNA, SNTAGT. CDR3 residues: CASRRGTGGKNDTEAFF. DNA of the CDR3: TGTGCCAGCAGGAGGGGGACAGGGGGCAAAAATGACACTGAAGCTTTCTTT.

This chain uses TRBV4-2 with TRBJ2-3; tentatively, D is TRBD2 (6 bases). Germline V gives CDR1 LGHNA, CDR2 YNFKEQ. This CDR3 is built from 16 residues. V lost 0 bases and J lost 6, with 16 bases in between. The CDR3 DNA follows: TGTGCCAGCAGCCAAGAAGGCCGGGGCGGAGGGGATACGCAGTATTTT. This codes for CASSQEGRGGGDTQYF.